These 24 T cell receptor beta chains originate from one sample sequenced in a study of early T cells in non-severe SARS-CoV-2 infection. TCRdb reprocessed the 5' RACE reads with MiXCR, giving one entry per CDR3 protein. In the table there are 50,000 to 65,000 distinct CDR3 sequences, approximately 10% of which are singletons. Sequences were obtained from whole blood. The receptors derive from an adult who was a healthcare worker with PCR-confirmed SARS-CoV-2 infection or an uninfected control (not recorded which).

In this sample, this clonotype turned up many times. This sequence joins TRBV6-1 and TRBJ1-3; D is unresolved. The CDR3 contains 15 residues. In germline, CDR1 is MNHNS, CDR2 SASEGT. Deletions cut 3 bases from V and 0 bases from J, with 9 bases between. CDR3 residues: CASSENPTSGNTIYF. CDR3 in DNA: TGTGCCAGCAGTGAGAACCCCACCTCTGGAAACACCATATATTTT.

This clonotype was seen a few times. The chain employs TRBV6-5 and TRBJ2-1, with D perhaps TRBD1 (6 bases). Germline lookup yields CDR1 MNHEY and CDR2 SVGAGI. V was trimmed by 0 bases and J by 4 bases, leaving 13 bases between them. There are 16 residues in the CDR3. Here the CDR3 DNA reads TGTGCCAGCAGTTACTCAGGCAGGGGACCATACAATGAGCAGTTCTTC. The encoded protein is CASSYSGRGPYNEQFF.

There are many counts of this clonotype. The chain carries TRBV19 and TRBJ1-5, with TRBD1 as a possible D gene (5 bases). Germline CDR1 is LNHDA and CDR2 is SQIVND (reference sequence). Trimming removed 7 bases at V and 0 bases at J, with 16 bases between. The length of the CDR3 is 16 residues. CDR3 amino acids: CASKVDGGYSNQPQHF. CDR3 in DNA: TGTGCCAGTAAGGTGGACGGGGGATATAGCAATCAGCCCCAGCATTTT.

This clonotype has ten or more counts. The chain recombines TRBV4-3 with TRBJ1-1, with D perhaps TRBD1 (6 bases). Trimming removed 1 base from V and 8 bases from J, with 8 bases in between. The CDR3 has 12 residues. Looked up from germline, CDR1 is LGHNA and CDR2 is YSLEER. The chain's CDR3 is CASSQAGQEAFF. CDR3 nucleotide sequence: TGCGCCAGCAGCCAAGCTGGACAGGAAGCTTTCTTT.

This clonotype was recorded many times. The J gene is TRBJ1-6, the V gene TRBV12-3 or TRBV12-4; D possibly corresponds to TRBD1 (6 bases). The CDR3 covers 17 residues. With 1 base removed from V and 6 bases from J, the gap between germline ends came to 16 bases. The CDR3 DNA sequence: TGTGCCAGCAGTTTAGAGGCAGGGGCAAGGAGTAATTCACCCCTCCACTTT. Protein: CASSLEAGARSNSPLHF.

There are many counts of this clonotype. This chain joins TRBV25-1 and TRBJ2-7, with 9 bases that match TRBD1. Germline CDR1 reads MGHDK; CDR2 reads SYGVNS. V gave up 4 bases and J gave up 3 bases; unmatched junction bases: 4. The CDR3 is 14 residues long. The CDR3 DNA sequence: TGTGCCAGCAGTGGGACGACAGGGGGCTACGAGCAGTACTTC. This codes for CASSGTTGGYEQYF.

J is TRBJ2-5 and V is TRBV5-1; possible D gene TRBD2, 6 bases. The V gene's germline CDR1 is SGHRS and CDR2 YFSETQ. CDR3 length equals 13 residues. Trimming cost V 3 bases and J 5 bases, with 11 bases left between them. DNA for the CDR3: TGCGCCAGCAGCTGGACGCGGGGCGAGACCCAGTACTTC. Its translation is CASSWTRGETQYF. Supplemented by reference TRBV5-1 and TRBJ2-5, the full variable domain reads KAGVTQTPRYLIKTRGQQVTLSCSPISGHRSVSWYQQTPGQGLQFLFEYFSETQRNKGNFPGRFSGRQFSNSRSEMNVSTLELGDSALYLCASSWTRGETQYFGPGTRLLVL.

The sample holds many counts of this clonotype. The chain has TRBV18 and TRBJ1-6, with 9 bases identical to TRBD1. The length of the CDR3 is 13 residues. J lost 9 bases, V lost 8 bases, and 5 bases had no gene match. Germline V gene data show CDR1 as KGHSH and CDR2 as LQKENI. The CDR3 DNA is TGTGCCAGCGGCGGGGACAGGGCTTCACCCCTCCACTTT. Residues: CASGGDRASPLHF.

The CDR3 coding sequence is TGTGCCAGCAGATGGACTAGCGTCCAGACCCAGTACTTC. It translates to CASRWTSVQTQYF. The V call is TRBV28, the J call TRBJ2-5, with 9 positions matching TRBD2. Trimming took 6 bases from V and 6 from J; bases not matched to a gene: 5. This CDR3 spans 13 amino acids. Germline assignment: CDR1 MDHEN and CDR2 SYDVKM.

The chain joins TRBV19 to TRBJ2-7; D not certain. With 3 bases removed from V and 4 bases from J, the gap between germline ends came to 4 bases. Per germline, CDR1 LNHDA and CDR2 SQIVND (reference sequence). There are 11 residues in the CDR3. CDR3 nucleotide sequence: TGTGCCAGTAGTATTGGGTACGAGCAGTACTTC. Translated: CASSIGYEQYF.

This clonotype was seen a few times. This sequence joins TRBV5-5 and TRBJ1-4, with 11 bases identical to TRBD1. V gave up 0 bases and J gave up 7 bases; unmatched junction bases: 5. The CDR3 has 16 residues. Per germline, CDR1 SGHKS and CDR2 YYEKEE (reference sequence). The CDR3 DNA sequence: TGTGCCAGCAGCTTGGCCTCCGGACAGGGGGCTGAAAAACTGTTTTTT. It yields the protein CASSLASGQGAEKLFF.

This clonotype was seen many times. The chain recombines TRBV10-3 with TRBJ2-3; TRBD1 agrees at 7 bases. CDR1 is ENHRY, CDR2 SYGVKD, per germline. V lost 5 bases and J lost 4; bases outside the gene matches: 0. The CDR3 is 12 residues long. CDR3 protein: CAISQGADTQYF. DNA of the CDR3: TGTGCCATCAGTCAGGGGGCAGATACGCAGTATTTT.

This clonotype was detected ten times or more. The rearrangement uses TRBV5-1 and TRBJ1-2; 8 positions agree with TRBD1. Germline assignment: CDR1 SGHRS and CDR2 YFSETQ. The CDR3 runs 16 residues. V was pared by 0 bases and J by 5 bases, with 9 bases of the junction left unmatched. CDR3 DNA sequence: TGCGCCAGCAGCTTGGAAACCGGGACAGGCGATTATGGCTACACCTTC. It codes for CASSLETGTGDYGYTF.

This clonotype was counted between two and nine times. This chain links TRBV15 with TRBJ2-4; 11 bases align to TRBD2. CDR1 and CDR2 from the germline V gene are LNHNV and YYDKDF (reference sequence). The CDR3 extends over 17 amino acids. J lost 1 base, V lost 5 bases, and 7 bases had no gene match. The CDR3 DNA is TGTGCCACCAGCGCCCAGACTAGCGGGAATGCCAAAAACATTCAGTACTTC. This encodes CATSAQTSGNAKNIQYF.

This clonotype showed up many times. This sequence joins TRBV10-2 and TRBJ2-2; 7 nucleotides line up with TRBD2. The ends lost 8 bases at V and 0 bases at J; junction bases unmatched: 6. From germline, CDR1 is WSHSY and CDR2 SAAADI. The CDR3 loop spans 15 amino acids. The CDR3 region is CASGSSGANTGELFF. The CDR3 DNA is TGCGCCAGCGGGTCTAGCGGCGCGAACACCGGGGAGCTGTTTTTT.

There are many counts of this clonotype. The rearrangement links TRBV7-9 to TRBJ2-7; D uncertain. Trimming removed 1 base at V and 5 bases at J, with 6 bases between. The germline gives CDR1 SEHNR, CDR2 FQNEAQ (reference sequence). The CDR3 consists of 12 residues. The CDR3 reads CASSLGSHEQYF. The DNA of the CDR3 is TGTGCCAGCAGCTTAGGAAGCCACGAGCAGTACTTC.

This clonotype was detected many times. This sequence joins TRBV20-1 and TRBJ2-7; unclear D gene. V was cut by 3 bases and J by 3 bases, with 9 bases left in between. The CDR3 has 12 amino acids. Germline V lookup: CDR1 DFQATT, CDR2 SNEGSKA (reference sequence). CDR3 coding DNA: TGCAGTGCTAGTCTTCAGGACTACGAGCAGTACTTC. It codes for CSASLQDYEQYF.

The table lists this clonotype with many counts. This rearrangement joins TRBV4-1 to TRBJ1-4; D is ambiguous. V lost 2 bases to trimming and J lost 6 bases, with 4 bases between them. The length of the CDR3 is 12 residues. The germline V gene encodes CDR1 MGHRA and CDR2 YSYEKL. This CDR3 is CASSQPYEKLFF. Here the CDR3 DNA reads TGCGCCAGCAGCCAACCTTATGAAAAACTGTTTTTT.

The sample holds many counts of this clonotype. This chain uses TRBV6-2 or TRBV6-3 with TRBJ2-7; the D gene could be TRBD1 or TRBD2 (5 bases each). The ends were cut back, 6 bases at V and 4 bases at J, with 13 bases in the middle. CDR3 length: 13 residues. CDR1 is MNHEY and CDR2 is SVGEGT in the germline V gene. DNA for the CDR3: TGTGCCAGCAGGGGGAAGAGGGGTTACGAGCAGTACTTC. As protein: CASRGKRGYEQYF.

There are many counts of this clonotype. V is TRBV7-8 and J is TRBJ1-6, with a tentative D call TRBD1 (6 bases). The germline V gene has CDR1 SGHVS and CDR2 FQNEAQ. This CDR3 has 16 residues. V was cut by 5 bases and J by 8 bases, with 19 bases left in between. The CDR3 spells CASSPVAGAVDSPLHF. Here the CDR3 DNA reads TGTGCCAGCAGCCCAGTCGCGGGGGCGGTTGATTCACCCCTCCACTTT.

This clonotype was counted many times. V and J are TRBV9 and TRBJ2-7; tentative D call: TRBD1 (6 bases). This CDR3 region has 15 residues. CDR1 is SGDLS, CDR2 YYNGEE, per germline. Trimming left V 2 bases short and J 4 bases short, with 16 bases between. CDR3 nucleotides: TGTGCCAGCAGCGTTTCGCAGGGGTCGGGGTACGAGCAGTACTTC. Protein: CASSVSQGSGYEQYF.

This clonotype has a handful of counts. One end of the junction does not line up with germline, which may come from a read error. The V and J genes are TRBV7-3 and TRBJ2-7; D is possibly TRBD2 (6 bases). The CDR3 is made up of 13 amino acids. Germline values: CDR1 SGHTA, CDR2 FQGTGA. The CDR3 protein is CASSLTTTRPKDF. As DNA, the CDR3 is TGTGCCAGCAGCTTAACGACGACTAGGCCAAAGGACTTC.

In this sample, this clonotype turned up many times. The chain has TRBV12-3 or TRBV12-4 and TRBJ2-7, with 7 bases lining up with TRBD1. The CDR3 extends over 14 amino acids. Trimming removed 2 bases from V and 2 bases from J; junction bases left unmatched: 3. CDR3 residues: CASSLKQGPYEQYF. The CDR3 DNA sequence: TGTGCCAGCAGTTTAAAACAGGGGCCCTACGAGCAGTACTTC.

Ten or more counts support this clonotype. The chain is built from TRBV11-3 and TRBJ2-1; 7 nucleotides line up with TRBD2. The germline V gene encodes CDR1 SGHNT and CDR2 YENEEA. V was pared by 4 bases and J by 10 bases, with 4 bases of the junction left unmatched. The CDR3 is 12 amino acids. The CDR3 loop is CASSSSTSEQFF. The CDR3 coding sequence is TGTGCCAGCAGCTCCTCGACTAGCGAGCAGTTCTTC.